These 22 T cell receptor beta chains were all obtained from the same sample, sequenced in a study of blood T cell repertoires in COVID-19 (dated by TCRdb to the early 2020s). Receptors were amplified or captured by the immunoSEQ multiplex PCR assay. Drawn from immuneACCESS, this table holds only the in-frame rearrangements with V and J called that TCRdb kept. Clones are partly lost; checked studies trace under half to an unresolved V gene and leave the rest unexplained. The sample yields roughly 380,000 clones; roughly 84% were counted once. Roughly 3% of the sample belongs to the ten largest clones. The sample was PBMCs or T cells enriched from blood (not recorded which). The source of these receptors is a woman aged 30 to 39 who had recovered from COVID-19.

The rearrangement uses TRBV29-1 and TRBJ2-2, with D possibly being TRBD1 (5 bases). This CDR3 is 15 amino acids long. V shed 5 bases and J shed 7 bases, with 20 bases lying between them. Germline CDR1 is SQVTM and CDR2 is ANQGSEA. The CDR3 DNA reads TGCAGCGTTCTGTTGTTCGCAGGGTCTGGCGGGGAGCTGTTTTTT. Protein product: CSVLLFAGSGGELFF.

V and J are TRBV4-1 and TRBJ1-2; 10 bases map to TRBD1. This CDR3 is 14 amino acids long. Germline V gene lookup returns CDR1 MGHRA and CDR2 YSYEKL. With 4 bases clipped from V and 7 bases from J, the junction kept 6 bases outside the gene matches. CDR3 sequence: CASSPGTGESGYTF. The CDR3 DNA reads TGCGCCAGCAGCCCCGGGACAGGGGAATCTGGCTACACCTTC.

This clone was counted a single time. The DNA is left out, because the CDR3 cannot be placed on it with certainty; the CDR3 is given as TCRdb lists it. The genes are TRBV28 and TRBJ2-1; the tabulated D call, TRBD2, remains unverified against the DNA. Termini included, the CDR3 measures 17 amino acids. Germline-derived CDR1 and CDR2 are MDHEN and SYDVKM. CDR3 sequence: CASILAGGGGSYNEQFF.

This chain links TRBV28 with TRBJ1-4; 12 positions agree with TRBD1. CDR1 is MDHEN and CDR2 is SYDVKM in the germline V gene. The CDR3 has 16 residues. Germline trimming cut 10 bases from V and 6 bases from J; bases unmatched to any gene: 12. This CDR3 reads CATLPGQGAGDEKLFF. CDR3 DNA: TGTGCCACCCTCCCGGGACAGGGGGCGGGGGATGAAAAACTGTTTTTT. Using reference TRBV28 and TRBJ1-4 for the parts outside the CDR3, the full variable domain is DVKVTQSSRYLVKRTGEKVFLECVQDMDHENMFWYRQDPGLGLRLIYFSYDVKMKEKGDIPEGYSVSREKKERFSLILESASTNQTSMYLCATLPGQGAGDEKLFFGSGTQLSVL.

In DNA form, the CDR3 reads TGTGCCAGCAGTTTACCTAGTGAGGGCACCGGGGAGCTGTTTTTT. It yields the protein CASSLPSEGTGELFF. The chain is built from TRBV28 and TRBJ2-2; D is perhaps TRBD2 (5 bases). CDR3 length equals 15 residues. CDR1 and CDR2 (germline): MDHEN, SYDVKM. V lost 2 bases to trimming and J lost 4 bases, with 11 bases between them. Based on the CDR3 plus reference TRBV28 and TRBJ2-2, the full variable domain is DVKVTQSSRYLVKRTGEKVFLECVQDMDHENMFWYRQDPGLGLRLIYFSYDVKMKEKGDIPEGYSVSREKKERFSLILESASTNQTSMYLCASSLPSEGTGELFFGEGSRLTVL.

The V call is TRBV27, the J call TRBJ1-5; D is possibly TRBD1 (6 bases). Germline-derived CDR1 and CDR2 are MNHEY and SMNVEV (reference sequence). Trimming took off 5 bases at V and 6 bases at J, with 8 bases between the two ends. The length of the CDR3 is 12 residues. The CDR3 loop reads CASSTGFQPQHF. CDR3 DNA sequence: TGTGCCAGCAGTACAGGGTTTCAGCCCCAGCATTTT.

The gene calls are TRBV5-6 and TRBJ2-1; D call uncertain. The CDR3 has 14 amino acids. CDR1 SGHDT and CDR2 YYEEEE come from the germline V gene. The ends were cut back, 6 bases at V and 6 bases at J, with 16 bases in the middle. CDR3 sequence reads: CASTDITPTNEQFF. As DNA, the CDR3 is TGTGCCAGCACCGACATAACGCCTACCAATGAGCAGTTCTTC.

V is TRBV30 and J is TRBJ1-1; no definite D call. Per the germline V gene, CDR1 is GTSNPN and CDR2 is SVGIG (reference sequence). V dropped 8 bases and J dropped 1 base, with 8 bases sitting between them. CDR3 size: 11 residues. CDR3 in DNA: TGTGCCGGGCACACGAACACTGAAGCTTTCTTT. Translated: CAGHTNTEAFF. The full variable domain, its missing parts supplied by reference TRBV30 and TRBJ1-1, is SQTIHQWPATLVQPVGSPLSLECTVEGTSNPNLYWYRQAAGRGLQLLFYSVGIGQISSEVPQNLSASRPQDRQFILSSKKLLLSDSGFYLCAGHTNTEAFFGQGTRLTVV.

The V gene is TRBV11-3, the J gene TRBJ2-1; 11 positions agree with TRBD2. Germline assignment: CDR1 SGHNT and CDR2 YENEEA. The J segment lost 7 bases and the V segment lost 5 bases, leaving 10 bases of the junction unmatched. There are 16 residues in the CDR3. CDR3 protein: CASSATTSGRRNEQFF. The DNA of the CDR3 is TGTGCCAGCAGCGCCACTACTAGCGGGAGAAGAAATGAGCAGTTCTTC.

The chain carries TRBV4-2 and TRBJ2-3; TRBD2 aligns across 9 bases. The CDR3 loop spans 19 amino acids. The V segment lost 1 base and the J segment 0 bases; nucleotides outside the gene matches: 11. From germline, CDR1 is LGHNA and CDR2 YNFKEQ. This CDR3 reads CASSQGSAGGGSSTDTQYF. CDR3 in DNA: TGTGCCAGCAGCCAAGGAAGTGCGGGAGGGGGATCTAGCACAGATACGCAGTATTTT.

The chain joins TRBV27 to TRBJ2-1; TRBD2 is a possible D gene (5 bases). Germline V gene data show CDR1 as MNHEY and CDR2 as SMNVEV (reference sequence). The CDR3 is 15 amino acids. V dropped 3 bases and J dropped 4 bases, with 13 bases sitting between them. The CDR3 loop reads CASSFVAMGYNEQFF. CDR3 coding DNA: TGTGCCAGCAGTTTTGTAGCGATGGGGTACAATGAGCAGTTCTTC.

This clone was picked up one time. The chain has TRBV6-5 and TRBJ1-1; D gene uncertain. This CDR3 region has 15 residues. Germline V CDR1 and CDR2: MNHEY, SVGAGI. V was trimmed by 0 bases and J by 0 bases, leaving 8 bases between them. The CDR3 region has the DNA TGTGCCAGCAGTTACTCCGCACTCATGAACACTGAAGCTTTCTTT. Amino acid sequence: CASSYSALMNTEAFF.

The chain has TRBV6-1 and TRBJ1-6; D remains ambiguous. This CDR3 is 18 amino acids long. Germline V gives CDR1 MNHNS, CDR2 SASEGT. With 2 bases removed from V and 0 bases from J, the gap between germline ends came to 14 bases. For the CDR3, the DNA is TGTGCCAGCAGTGAAAGCCCCGCGGATTACTCCTATAATTCACCCCTCCACTTT. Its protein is CASSESPADYSYNSPLHF.

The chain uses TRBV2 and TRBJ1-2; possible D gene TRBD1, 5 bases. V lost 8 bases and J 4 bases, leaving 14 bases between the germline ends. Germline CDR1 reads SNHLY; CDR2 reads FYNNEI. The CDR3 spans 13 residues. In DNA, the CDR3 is TGTGCCAGCGGGGTCGAGGGACTCTATGGCTACACCTTC. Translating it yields CASGVEGLYGYTF.

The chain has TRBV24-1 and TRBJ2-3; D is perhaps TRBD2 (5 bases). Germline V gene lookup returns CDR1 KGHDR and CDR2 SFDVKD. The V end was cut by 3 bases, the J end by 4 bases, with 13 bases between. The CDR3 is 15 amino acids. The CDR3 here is CATSDPRTGADTQYF. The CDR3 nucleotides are TGTGCCACCAGTGATCCCCGGACTGGGGCAGATACGCAGTATTTT.

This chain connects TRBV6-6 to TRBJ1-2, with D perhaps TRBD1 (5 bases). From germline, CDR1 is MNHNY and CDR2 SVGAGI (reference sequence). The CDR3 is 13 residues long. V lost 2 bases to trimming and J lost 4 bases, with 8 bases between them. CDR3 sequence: CASSYGGVYGYTF. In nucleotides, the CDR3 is TGTGCCAGCAGTTACGGGGGGGTCTATGGCTACACCTTC.

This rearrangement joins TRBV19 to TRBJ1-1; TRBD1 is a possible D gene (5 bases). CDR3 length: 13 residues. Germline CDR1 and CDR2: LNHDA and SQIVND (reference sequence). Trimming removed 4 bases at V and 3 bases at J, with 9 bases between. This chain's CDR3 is CASSRIGDTEAFF. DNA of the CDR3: TGTGCCAGTAGTAGGATAGGGGACACTGAAGCTTTCTTT. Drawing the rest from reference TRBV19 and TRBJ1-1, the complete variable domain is DGGITQSPKYLFRKEGQNVTLSCEQNLNHDAMYWYRQDPGQGLRLIYYSQIVNDFQKGDIAEGYSVSREKKESFPLTVTSAQKNPTAFYLCASSRIGDTEAFFGQGTRLTVV.

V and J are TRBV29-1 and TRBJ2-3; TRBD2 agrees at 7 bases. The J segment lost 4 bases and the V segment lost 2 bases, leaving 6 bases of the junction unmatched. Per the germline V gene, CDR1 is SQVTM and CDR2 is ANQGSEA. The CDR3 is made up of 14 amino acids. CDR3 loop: CSVEKAGSADTQYF. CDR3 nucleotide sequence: TGCAGCGTTGAAAAAGCGGGATCGGCAGATACGCAGTATTTT.

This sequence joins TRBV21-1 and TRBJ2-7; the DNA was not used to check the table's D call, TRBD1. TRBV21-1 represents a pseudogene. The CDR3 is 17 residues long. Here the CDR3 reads CASSKEDNRGVPYEQYF. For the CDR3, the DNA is TGTGCCAGCAGCAAAGAGGATAACAGGGGAGTCCCCTACGAGCAGTACTTC.

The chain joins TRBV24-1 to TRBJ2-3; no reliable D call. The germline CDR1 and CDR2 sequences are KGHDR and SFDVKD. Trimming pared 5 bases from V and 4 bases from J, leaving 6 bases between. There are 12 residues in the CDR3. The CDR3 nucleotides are TGTGCCACCAGTGGTCCCTCAGATACGCAGTATTTT. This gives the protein CATSGPSDTQYF.

CDR3 region: CASSPWTSGGGETQYF. CDR3 DNA sequence: TGCGCCAGCAGCCCATGGACTAGCGGGGGGGGAGAGACCCAGTACTTC. The chain carries TRBV4-1 and TRBJ2-5; TRBD2 agrees at 15 bases. CDR1 and CDR2 from the germline V gene are MGHRA and YSYEKL. The CDR3 consists of 16 residues. Trimming took 4 bases from V and 4 from J; bases not matched to a gene: 4.

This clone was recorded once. The CDR3 loop is CASRAGLAMLETQYF. The DNA of the CDR3 is TGTGCCAGCAGGGCTGGACTAGCGATGTTGGAGACCCAGTACTTC. The gene calls are TRBV27 and TRBJ2-5; 9 bases match TRBD2. From germline, CDR1 is MNHEY and CDR2 SMNVEV (reference sequence). V gave up 6 bases and J gave up 5 bases; unmatched junction bases: 10. The CDR3 contains 15 residues.